Presented here are 24 T cell receptor beta chains from one specimen sequenced in a study of siplizumab effects on memory and regulatory T cells. Data came from immunoSEQ multiplex PCR; TCRdb stores just in-frame clones and leaves some out. The sample contains some 97,000 clones, approximately 92% of which appear only once. The specimen was CD4+ T cells sorted from blood. These receptors originate from a human donor in good health. Some clones in this sample may be carry-over from other donors' samples.

This clone was seen just once. This chain links TRBV7-3 with TRBJ2-6, with D perhaps TRBD1 (6 bases). V dropped 4 bases and J dropped 2 bases, with 15 bases sitting between them. Germline V gives CDR1 SGHTA, CDR2 FQGTGA. The CDR3 is made up of 17 amino acids. DNA of the CDR3: TGTGCCAGCAGCTATTGGGGGACAAACGCTGGGGCCAACGTCCTGACTTTC. Translating it yields CASSYWGTNAGANVLTF.

This chain connects TRBV7-2 to TRBJ2-1, with D unclear. V lost 3 bases and J lost 8, with 11 bases in between. The length of the CDR3 is 13 residues. CDR1 is SGHTA and CDR2 is FQGNSA in the germline V gene. CDR3 sequence (DNA): TGTGCCAGCAGCTTGATTAGCTTGGATGAGCAGTTCTTC. It encodes CASSLISLDEQFF.

The gene calls are TRBV2 and TRBJ1-2, with TRBD1 identical over 7 bases. The V and J ends lost 3 bases and 4 bases, in that order; junction bases with no gene match: 2. CDR1 is SNHLY, CDR2 FYNNEI, per germline. This CDR3 has 13 amino acids. CDR3 DNA sequence: TGTGCCAGCAGTGAGGACAGGTCCTATGGCTACACCTTC. Encoded protein: CASSEDRSYGYTF.

The chain uses TRBV5-6 and TRBJ2-7; 7 bases are shared with TRBD2. Trimming at V came to 0 bases and at J to 4 bases, leaving 4 bases not matched to a gene. The CDR3 is made up of 14 amino acids. Germline V gene lookup returns CDR1 SGHDT and CDR2 YYEEEE. CDR3 loop: CASSLGGSQYEQYF. The CDR3 nucleotides read TGTGCCAGCAGCTTGGGCGGGAGCCAATACGAGCAGTACTTC.

V usage is TRBV11-2 and J usage is TRBJ2-1, with D maybe TRBD1 (6 bases). The V gene's germline CDR1 is SGHAT and CDR2 FQNNGV. CDR3 length: 15 residues. V shed 1 base and J shed 9 bases, with 16 bases lying between them. The CDR3 coding sequence is TGTGCCAGCAGCTTAGGCGACAGGATTATCGGTGAGCAGTTCTTC. It is translated as CASSLGDRIIGEQFF.

The chain combines TRBV7-9 with TRBJ2-3; D assignment may be TRBD1 or TRBD2 (5 bases each). This CDR3 has 15 amino acids. V was clipped by 2 bases and J by 3 bases, with 12 bases between them. Germline CDR1 SEHNR, CDR2 FQNEAQ (reference sequence). CDR3 residues: CASSLMGVSTDTQYF. The DNA for the CDR3 is TGTGCCAGCAGCTTAATGGGGGTCTCAACAGATACGCAGTATTTT.

The table lists this clone with a count of one. The CDR3, as DNA: TGTGCCAGCAGCCCCCGTTTAAGAGAGCACACCGGGGAGCTGTTTTTT. This encodes CASSPRLREHTGELFF. The gene calls are TRBV13 and TRBJ2-2, with unresolved D. CDR1 is PRHDT, CDR2 FYEKMQ, per germline (reference sequence). V lost 5 bases and J lost 3, with 16 bases in between. This CDR3 spans 16 amino acids.

The V gene is TRBV19, the J gene TRBJ2-1; no definite D call. The CDR3 is 13 residues long. Per germline, CDR1 LNHDA and CDR2 SQIVND (reference sequence). V was clipped by 7 bases and J by 3 bases, with 10 bases between them. The DNA of the CDR3 is TGTGCCAGTATGATGACTGGCTACAATGAGCAGTTCTTC. The encoded protein is CASMMTGYNEQFF.

The chain joins TRBV4-1 to TRBJ2-1; 10 bases line up with TRBD2. CDR1 is MGHRA, CDR2 YSYEKL, per germline. With V trimmed by 3 bases and J by 7 bases, 9 bases remained unmatched. This CDR3 comprises 16 residues. In DNA, the CDR3 is TGCGCCAGCAGCCATCCCCCAGGGACTAGCGAAAATGAGCAGTTCTTC. As protein: CASSHPPGTSENEQFF.

The rearrangement uses TRBV27 and TRBJ2-5, with D possibly TRBD2 on 6 matching bases. V was shortened by 0 bases and J by 5 bases, with 13 bases between the two germline ends. From germline, CDR1 is MNHEY and CDR2 SMNVEV (reference sequence). This CDR3 has 15 residues. CDR3 in DNA: TGTGCCAGCAGTTTATCGCGCTTAGGAGGGGAGACCCAGTACTTC. Its translation: CASSLSRLGGETQYF.

This chain joins TRBV5-1 and TRBJ2-3; 7 nucleotides line up with TRBD2. Unmatched junction bases numbered 5, after V lost 2 bases and J lost 5 bases. The CDR3 covers 14 residues. Germline assignment: CDR1 SGHRS and CDR2 YFSETQ. The CDR3 loop reads CASSFEGGRDTQYF. As DNA, the CDR3 is TGCGCCAGCAGCTTCGAGGGAGGGAGAGATACGCAGTATTTT.

This chain joins TRBV27 and TRBJ2-3; 11 nucleotides line up with TRBD2. The V segment lost 4 bases and the J segment 3 bases; nucleotides outside the gene matches: 9. There are 17 residues in the CDR3. CDR1 is MNHEY and CDR2 is SMNVEV in the germline V gene (reference sequence). This chain's CDR3 is CASSSLAGASPTDTQYF. CDR3 DNA sequence: TGTGCCAGCAGTTCACTAGCGGGGGCATCACCGACAGATACGCAGTATTTT.

The V gene is TRBV11-2, the J gene TRBJ1-6; D call uncertain. The CDR3 sequence is 13 residues long. CDR1 and CDR2 (germline): SGHAT, FQNNGV. With 2 bases removed from V and 10 bases from J, the gap between germline ends came to 9 bases. CDR3 bases: TGTGCCAGCAGCTTAAGAGTAGGATCACCCCTCCACTTT. Translation gives CASSLRVGSPLHF.

V is TRBV5-5 and J is TRBJ2-3; D remains ambiguous. The CDR3 runs 15 residues. Germline CDR1 is SGHKS and CDR2 is YYEKEE (reference sequence). V was trimmed by 0 bases and J by 5 bases, leaving 13 bases between them. CDR3 nucleotide sequence: TGTGCCAGCAGCTTGGCAGACCCGACGTTAGATACGCAGTATTTT. Translated: CASSLADPTLDTQYF.

The chain couples TRBV10-2 to TRBJ2-3, with D unresolved. Germline-derived CDR1 and CDR2 are WSHSY and SAAADI. The CDR3 extends over 16 amino acids. With 0 bases removed from V and 3 bases from J, the gap between germline ends came to 13 bases. DNA of the CDR3: TGCGCCAGCAGTGAGTCGGCGGACGGCGGTACAGATACGCAGTATTTT. The encoded protein is CASSESADGGTDTQYF.

As DNA, the CDR3 is TGTGCCAGTAGTAGCTTAGCGGATCCCTACAATGAGCAGTTCTTC. Its protein product is CASSSLADPYNEQFF. J is TRBJ2-1 and V is TRBV19, with TRBD2 as a possible D gene (6 bases). Germline lookup yields CDR1 LNHDA and CDR2 SQIVND (reference sequence). The CDR3 is 15 residues long. V lost 4 bases to trimming and J lost 2 bases, with 12 bases between them. The complete variable domain, with remaining parts taken from reference TRBV19 and TRBJ2-1, reads DGGITQSPKYLFRKEGQNVTLSCEQNLNHDAMYWYRQDPGQGLRLIYYSQIVNDFQKGDIAEGYSVSREKKESFPLTVTSAQKNPTAFYLCASSSLADPYNEQFFGPGTRLTVL.

The rearrangement joins TRBV19 to TRBJ2-7; TRBD1 matches 10 bases. Germline V gene sequence: CDR1 LNHDA, CDR2 SQIVND (reference sequence). V trimming: 5 bases; J trimming: 1 base; junction bases outside the gene matches: 8. The CDR3 is made up of 16 amino acids. The chain's CDR3 is CASSAGQGSYSYEQYF. In DNA, the CDR3 is TGTGCCAGTAGTGCGGGACAGGGGTCCTATTCCTACGAGCAGTACTTC.

The chain is built from TRBV4-1 and TRBJ1-2; a weak D match, TRBD1 (5 bases). The CDR3 loop spans 17 amino acids. Germline lookup yields CDR1 MGHRA and CDR2 YSYEKL. V lost 0 bases and J lost 0, with 14 bases in between. The CDR3 DNA is TGCGCCAGCAGCCAAGACAGTGGGGCAGGCGCTAACTATGGCTACACCTTC. It specifies CASSQDSGAGANYGYTF.

V is TRBV18 and J is TRBJ2-6, with D perhaps matching TRBD1 (5 bases). The germline CDR1 and CDR2 sequences are KGHSH and LQKENI. V was trimmed by 2 bases and J by 0 bases, leaving 8 bases between them. This CDR3 comprises 16 residues. Here the CDR3 reads CASSPYRGSGANVLTF. Written as DNA, the CDR3 is TGTGCCAGCTCACCATATAGGGGCTCTGGGGCCAACGTCCTGACTTTC.

V usage is TRBV6-5 and J usage is TRBJ2-5, with D possibly TRBD1 on 5 matching bases. There are 13 residues in the CDR3. In germline, CDR1 is MNHEY, CDR2 SVGAGI. V lost 6 bases to trimming and J lost 2 bases, with 10 bases between them. For the CDR3, the DNA is TGTGCCAGCAGCAGACAGCAACAAGAGACCCAGTACTTC. Residues: CASSRQQQETQYF.

J is TRBJ2-5 and V is TRBV7-6, with D possibly matching TRBD2 (7 bases). The V and J ends lost 3 bases and 3 bases respectively, with 17 bases between them. The CDR3 contains 16 residues. The germline V gene has CDR1 SGHVS and CDR2 FNYEAQ. CDR3 protein: CASSFPGGAFKETQYF. DNA of the CDR3: TGTGCCAGCAGCTTCCCGGGGGGCGCATTTAAAGAGACCCAGTACTTC.

The rearrangement uses TRBV5-1 and TRBJ2-7; D not resolved. Germline CDR1 reads SGHRS; CDR2 reads YFSETQ. This CDR3 contains 14 residues. V was cut by 0 bases and J by 4 bases, with 11 bases left in between. The CDR3 coding sequence is TGCGCCAGCAGCTTGGAACTCTCCGAGTACGAGCAGTACTTC. It is translated as CASSLELSEYEQYF.

The table lists this clone with a count of one. The chain joins TRBV4-2 to TRBJ2-7, with TRBD2 matching 9 bases. This CDR3 has 14 residues. J gave up 5 bases and V 0 bases, and 2 bases lay outside the gene matches. Germline V lookup: CDR1 LGHNA, CDR2 YNFKEQ. The CDR3 sequence: CASSQESGRHEQYF. CDR3 DNA sequence: TGTGCCAGCAGCCAAGAGAGCGGGAGGCACGAGCAGTACTTC.

The chain links TRBV9 to TRBJ2-3; 11 bases are a match to TRBD2. Germline loops: CDR1 SGDLS, CDR2 YYNGEE. There are 15 residues in the CDR3. V trimming: 2 bases; J trimming: 5 bases; junction bases outside the gene matches: 4. In DNA form, the CDR3 reads TGTGCCAGCAGCGTTACTAGCGGGGGAGGAGATACGCAGTATTTT. The encoded protein is CASSVTSGGGDTQYF.